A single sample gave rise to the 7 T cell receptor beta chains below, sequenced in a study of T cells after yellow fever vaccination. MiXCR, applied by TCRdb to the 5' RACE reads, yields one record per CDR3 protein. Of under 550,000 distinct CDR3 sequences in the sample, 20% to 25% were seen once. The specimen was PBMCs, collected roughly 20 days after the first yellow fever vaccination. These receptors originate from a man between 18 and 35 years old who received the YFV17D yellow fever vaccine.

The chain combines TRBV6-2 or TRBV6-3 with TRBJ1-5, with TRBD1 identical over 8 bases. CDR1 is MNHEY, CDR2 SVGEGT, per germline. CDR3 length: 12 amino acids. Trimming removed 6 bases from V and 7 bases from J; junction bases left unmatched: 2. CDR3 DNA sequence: TGTGCCAGCAGAGGACAGGGCCAGCCCCAGCATTTT. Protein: CASRGQGQPQHF.

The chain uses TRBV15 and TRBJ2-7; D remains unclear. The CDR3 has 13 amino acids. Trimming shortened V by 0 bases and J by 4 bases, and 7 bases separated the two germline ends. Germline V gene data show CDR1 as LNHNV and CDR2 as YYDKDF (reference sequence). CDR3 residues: CATSRELYYEQYV. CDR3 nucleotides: TGTGCCACCAGCAGAGAGCTGTATTACGAGCAGTACGTC.

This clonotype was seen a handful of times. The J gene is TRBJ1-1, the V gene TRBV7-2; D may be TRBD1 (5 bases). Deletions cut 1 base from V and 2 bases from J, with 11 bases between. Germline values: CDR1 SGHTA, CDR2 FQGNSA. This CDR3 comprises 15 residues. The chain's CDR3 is CASSLDTGPNTEAFF. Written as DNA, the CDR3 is TGTGCCAGCAGCTTAGACACAGGACCCAACACTGAAGCTTTCTTT. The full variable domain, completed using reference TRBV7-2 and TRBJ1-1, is GAGVSQSPSNKVTEKGKDVELRCDPISGHTALYWYRQSLGQGLEFLIYFQGNSAPDKSGLPSDRFSAERTGGSVSTLTIQRTQQEDSAVYLCASSLDTGPNTEAFFGQGTRLTVV.

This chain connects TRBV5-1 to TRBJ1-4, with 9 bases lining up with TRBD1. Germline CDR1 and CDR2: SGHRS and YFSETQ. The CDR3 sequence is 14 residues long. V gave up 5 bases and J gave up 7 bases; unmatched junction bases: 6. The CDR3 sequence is CASRPGTGIEKLFF. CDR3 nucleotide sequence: TGCGCCAGCAGGCCCGGGACAGGGATTGAAAAACTGTTTTTT.

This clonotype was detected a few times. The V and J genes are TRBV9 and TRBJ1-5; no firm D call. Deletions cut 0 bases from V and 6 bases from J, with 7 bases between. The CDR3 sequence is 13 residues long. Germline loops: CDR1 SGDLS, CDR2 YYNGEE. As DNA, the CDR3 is TGTGCCAGCAGCGTAGATTATACTCAGCCCCAGCATTTT. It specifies CASSVDYTQPQHF.

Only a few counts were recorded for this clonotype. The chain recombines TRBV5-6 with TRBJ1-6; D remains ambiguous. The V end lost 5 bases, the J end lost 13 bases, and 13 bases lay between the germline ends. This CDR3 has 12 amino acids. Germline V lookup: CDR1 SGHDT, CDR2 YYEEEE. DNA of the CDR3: TGTGCCAGCAGTTCCCGGTGGACCCCCCTCCACTTT. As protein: CASSSRWTPLHF.

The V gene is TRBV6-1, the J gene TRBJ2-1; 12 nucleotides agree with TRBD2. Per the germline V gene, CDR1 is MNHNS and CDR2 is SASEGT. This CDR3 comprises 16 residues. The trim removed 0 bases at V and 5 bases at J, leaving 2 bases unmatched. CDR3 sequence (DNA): TGTGCCAGCAGTGAAGCCGCTAGCGGGAGGGACAATGAGCAGTTCTTC. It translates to CASSEAASGRDNEQFF.